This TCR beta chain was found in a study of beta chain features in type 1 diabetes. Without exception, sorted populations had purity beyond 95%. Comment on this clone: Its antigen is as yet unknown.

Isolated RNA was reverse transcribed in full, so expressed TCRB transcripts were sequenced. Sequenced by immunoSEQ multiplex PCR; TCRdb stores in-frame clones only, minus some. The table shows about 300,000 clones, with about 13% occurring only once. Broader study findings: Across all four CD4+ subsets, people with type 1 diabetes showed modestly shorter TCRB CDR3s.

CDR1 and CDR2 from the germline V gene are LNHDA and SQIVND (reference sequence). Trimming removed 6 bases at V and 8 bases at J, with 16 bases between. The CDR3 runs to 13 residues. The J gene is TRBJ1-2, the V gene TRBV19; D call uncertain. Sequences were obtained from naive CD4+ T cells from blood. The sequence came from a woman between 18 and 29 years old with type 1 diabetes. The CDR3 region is CASSRDLTGGYTF. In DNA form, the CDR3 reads TGTGCCAGTAGCCGAGATCTCACGGGGGGCTACACCTTC.